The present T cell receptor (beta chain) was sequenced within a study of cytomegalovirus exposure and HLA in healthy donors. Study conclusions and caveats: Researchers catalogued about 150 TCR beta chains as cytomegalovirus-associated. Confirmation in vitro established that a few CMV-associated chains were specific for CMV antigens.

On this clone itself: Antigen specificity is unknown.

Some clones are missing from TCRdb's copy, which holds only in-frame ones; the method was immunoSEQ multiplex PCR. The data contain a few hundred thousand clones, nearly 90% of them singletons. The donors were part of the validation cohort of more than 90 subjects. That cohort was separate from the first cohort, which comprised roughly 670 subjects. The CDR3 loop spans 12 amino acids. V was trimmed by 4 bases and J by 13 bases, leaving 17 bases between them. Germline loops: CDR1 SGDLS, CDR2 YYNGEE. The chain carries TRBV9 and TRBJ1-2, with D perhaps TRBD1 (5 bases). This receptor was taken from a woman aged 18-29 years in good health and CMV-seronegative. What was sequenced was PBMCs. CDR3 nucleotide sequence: TGTGCCAGCAGCTTAGGAGAAGGGGTGGGCACCTTC. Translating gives CASSLGEGVGTF.